The 4 T cell receptor beta chains below all came from one sample that was sequenced in a study of OX40 agonist ivuxolimab in advanced cancers. Produced via immunoSEQ multiplex PCR; TCRdb's table is partial and in-frame only. The sample carries over 55,000 clones, 75% to 85% recorded once. Material: CD4+ or CD8+ T cells sorted from blood, obtained in a trial of the OX40 agonist ivuxolimab. These receptors all come from an adult with an advanced solid tumor such as melanoma, head and neck, liver or kidney cancer.

This clone was detected many times. J is TRBJ2-7 and V is TRBV2; TRBD2 is a possible D gene (5 bases). The V end was cut by 7 bases, the J end by 0 bases, with 10 bases between. Germline CDR1 reads SNHLY; CDR2 reads FYNNEI. This CDR3 is 13 amino acids long. In DNA, the CDR3 is TGTGCCAGCATCCGGGATTACTCCTACGAGCAGTACGTC. Its protein product is CASIRDYSYEQYV.

The chain joins TRBV19 to TRBJ2-3; a possible D gene is TRBD1 (6 bases). CDR1 is LNHDA and CDR2 is SQIVND in the germline V gene (reference sequence). The CDR3 contains 15 residues. Deletions cut 2 bases from V and 3 bases from J, with 12 bases between. The CDR3 here is CASSILGHNTDTQYF. The CDR3, as DNA: TGTGCCAGTAGTATATTGGGACACAATACAGATACGCAGTATTTT.

In this sample, this clone turned up once. This rearrangement joins TRBV7-3 to TRBJ2-5; unclear D gene. Between the trimmed V and J ends, which lost 0 bases and 1 base, there was a span of 12 bases. The CDR3 sequence is 16 residues long. Germline V CDR1 and CDR2: SGHTA, FQGTGA. In DNA form, the CDR3 reads TGTGCCAGCAGCTTAACGGGATCGTCGGCCCAAGAGACCCAGTACTTC. Protein product: CASSLTGSSAQETQYF. The variable domain in full, completed from reference TRBV7-3 and TRBJ2-5, reads GAGVSQTPSNKVTEKGKYVELRCDPISGHTALYWYRQSLGQGPEFLIYFQGTGAADDSGLPNDRFFAVRPEGSVSTLKIQRTERGDSAVYLCASSLTGSSAQETQYFGPGTRLLVL.

This clone was seen ten or more times. The V gene is TRBV30, the J gene TRBJ1-1; D gene unclear. Trimming left V 5 bases short and J 3 bases short, with 16 bases between. The germline CDR1 and CDR2 sequences are GTSNPN and SVGIG (reference sequence). This CDR3 is 14 amino acids long. Here the CDR3 reads CAWGPKGGYTEAFF. The CDR3 coding sequence is TGTGCCTGGGGTCCTAAGGGTGGGTACACTGAAGCTTTCTTT.